A selection of T cell receptor beta chains follows, all from one sample in a study of shared clonotypes between healthy human individuals. Using immunoSEQ multiplex PCR, the repertoire was profiled, and TCRdb retains in-frame clones only, with some absent. The table shows 2 million to 3 million clones, with 90% to 95% occurring only once. Sequenced input: naive CD4+ T cells from PBMCs. These receptors all stem from a man younger than 35 in good health. Some clones in this sample may be carry-over from other donors' samples. Each CDR3 is given with its conserved first and last residue. Not all rows give a size; the values are once, few, many and, for expanded clones, a class.

abundance | j_gene | v_gene | CDR3aa
- | TRBJ1-5 | TRBV28 | CASSRQEPGYNQPQHF
- | TRBJ1-5 | TRBV28 | CASSLDLGGSNQPQHF
- | TRBJ2-5 | TRBV7-8 | CASSLGGSGPQETQYF
- | TRBJ2-5 | TRBV28 | CASSPAYQETQYF
- | TRBJ2-2 | TRBV5-1 | CASSAGQGKVGELFF
- | TRBJ2-3 | TRBV15 | CATSRAQAGAVDTQYF
- | TRBJ2-1 | TRBV29-1 | CSVDGDRRLPYNEQFF
- | TRBJ2-5 | TRBV2 | CAGGASAYQETQYF
- | TRBJ1-2 | TRBV2 | CASSEQGTSGYTF
- | TRBJ2-7 | TRBV5-1 | CASSPQGNSYEQYF
- | TRBJ2-3 | TRBV4-3 | CASSQEGSVGTDTQYF
- | TRBJ2-7 | TRBV10-2 | CASSDPSGGNYEQYF
few | TRBJ1-1 | TRBV7-2 | CASSFPTGGSITEAFF
- | TRBJ2-5 | TRBV9 | CASSAAVGQETQYF
once | TRBJ2-7 | TRBV19 | CASTSQEAGDLREQYF
- | TRBJ2-1 | TRBV6-1 | CASRGDREQFF
- | TRBJ2-7 | TRBV28 | CASGLWDRGSEQYF
- | TRBJ1-1 | TRBV30 | CAWTPRDSIAGNTEAFF
- | TRBJ1-4 | TRBV29-1 | CSVEGYRGSEKLFF
- | TRBJ1-2 | TRBV19 | CATQNNNYGYTF
- | TRBJ2-7 | TRBV5-5 | CASSRYSAGGPTYEQYF
- | TRBJ2-2 | TRBV5-6 | CASSLLAGELFF
- | TRBJ2-3 | TRBV5-1 | CASSAGGTDTQYF
- | TRBJ1-1 | TRBV7-2 | CASSSQGGGFEAFF
- | TRBJ2-3 | TRBV2 | CASSEAPGGQGKRDTQYF
- | TRBJ1-1 | TRBV11-2 | CASSSAPRGPLNTEAFF
- | TRBJ2-6 | TRBV2 | CASSEVRSLRANVLTF
- | TRBJ1-2 | TRBV5-1 | CASSLQRGDRSNYGYTF
- | TRBJ2-7 | TRBV7-9 | CASSQGTGGLYEQYF
- | TRBJ2-3 | TRBV27 | CASSPLPGLAGGSTDTQYF
- | TRBJ2-7 | TRBV30 | CAWAHLRDRNEQYF
- | TRBJ1-5 | TRBV28 | CASGTGVSSGNQPQHF
- | TRBJ2-7 | TRBV25-1 | CASSGPTGRYAEQYF